This TCR beta chain was recorded in a study of blood T cell repertoires in COVID-19. Study information: COVID-19 samples collected from the United States, Italy and Spain covered acute and convalescent phases.

The CDR3 consists of 19 residues. In the original processing: Cell counts per sample came from amplifying reference gene primers. TCRdb's copy holds only in-frame clones and misses some; the assay was immunoSEQ multiplex PCR. V and J calls and clone size are copied from that table; D and trimming were computed from the DNA. Of a few hundred thousand clones listed, roughly 87% are singletons. All enrollees were about 18 to 100 years old and from some 24 US areas. V is TRBV7-5 and J is TRBJ1-4; the DNA was not used to check the table's D call, TRBD1. TRBV7-5 is shown as a pseudogene. The clonotype originates from a man in his late teens or twenties who had recovered from COVID-19. What was sequenced was PBMCs or T cells enriched from blood (not recorded which). In DNA, the CDR3 is TGTGTCAGAAGCTTGAGCGGAGGGACAGCTAGAGCAACTAATGAAAAACTGTTTTTT. Translation: CVRSLSGGTARATNEKLFF.